This T cell receptor beta chain was sequenced during a study of identical twins. Study-level findings and limits: Out-of-frame alpha sequences common to twins exhibited a surplus of low generation probability.

Comments on this clonotype: Its antigen remains unidentified. The germline gene is not matched at one end of the junction; a read error may be the cause.

TCRdb re-called the 5' RACE reads with MiXCR, one entry per CDR3 protein. The sample carries about 470,000 distinct CDR3 sequences, 20% to 25% recorded once. The CDR3 runs to 14 residues. Per germline, CDR1 SGHRS and CDR2 YFSETQ. This same sample was also taken into another study, of T cells expressing NK-cell markers. From that paper: T cells sorted in several experiments were restricted to alpha-beta TCR T cells by an anti-gamma-delta TCR antibody.

Specimen: CD4+ T cells sorted from blood. The chain has TRBV5-1 and TRBJ2-2, with TRBD2 matching 8 bases. The sequence came from a young woman in good health. For the CDR3, the DNA is TGCGCCAGCAGCAACGGACTAGCAGCCGGGGCGCTGTTTTTT. Amino acid sequence: CASSNGLAAGALFF.